This entry concerns a single TCR beta chain. What it binds is not known. This record comes from a study of vaccination and CD4 T cells after COVID-19. At the level of the study: Overlapping SARS-CoV-2, HCoV-NL63, HCoV-OC43 and HCoV-229E spike peptides were used to stimulate cells. Study-wide results and limits: SARS-CoV-2-reactive clonotypes showed a nonsignificant median rise from roughly 21 to 40.

Treatment here: roughly 10-day PBMC culture with coronavirus spike peptide pools or control peptides (ViraFEST assay). Positive PCR tests were logged from March through December 2020, ahead of US Alpha, Beta and Delta variants. The Oncomine TCR Beta short-read assay was what sequenced the DNA obtained from cultured CD4+ T cells. MiXCR, applied by TCRdb to the PCR reads, yields one record per CDR3 protein. The sample consists of about 7,100 distinct CDR3 sequences, approximately 70% of them appearing once. The V and J ends lost 6 bases and 7 bases respectively, with 18 bases between them. The CDR3 has 14 residues. CDR1 is MDHEN and CDR2 is SYDVKM in the germline V gene.

This TCR was recovered from a human donor who had recovered from COVID-19. The sequenced sample consisted of CD4+ T cells from blood, cultured in vitro. The J gene is TRBJ1-2, the V gene TRBV28; D is uncertain. The CDR3 DNA reads TGTGCCAGCAGAATGGCGGGGAGGGAGACTGGCTACACCTTC. Amino acid sequence: CASRMAGRETGYTF.